This is a list of T cell receptor beta chains from one sample in a study of cytomegalovirus exposure and HLA in healthy donors. Clones were read by immunoSEQ multiplex PCR, and TCRdb kept only the in-frame ones, dropping some. The sample comprises about 94,000 clones, approximately 80% of which are singletons, and about 9.4% rests with the top ten. The sequenced material came from PBMCs. The receptors stem from a human donor in good health. The CDR3 runs from the conserved cysteine through the conserved F or W. A D gene is named only where the DNA matches it firmly. The size field is filled for only some rows; it gives once, few, many or a size class.

V	J	D	size	CDR3	DNA
TRBV6-1	TRBJ1-3	TRBD1	.	CASSEARDRGKGNTIYF	TGTGCCAGCAGTGAAGCGCGGGACAGGGGGAAGGGAAACACCATATATTTT
TRBV5-1	TRBJ2-5	.	.	CASSHQGLPGETQYF	TGCGCCAGCAGCCACCAGGGACTCCCGGGGGAGACCCAGTACTTC
TRBV28	TRBJ1-1	.	few	CASSRTGVGTEAFF	TGTGCCAGCAGCCGCACAGGTGTGGGCACTGAAGCTTTCTTT
TRBV6-5	TRBJ1-2	TRBD1	once	CASMGTGDKRGYTF	TGTGCCAGCATGGGGACAGGGGACAAGCGAGGCTACACCTTC
TRBV28	TRBJ1-4	TRBD1	.	CASRPNGRQGAEKLFF	TGTGCCAGCAGACCCAATGGGAGACAGGGGGCGGAGAAACTGTTTTTT
TRBV7-3	TRBJ2-1	.	.	CASSLGRGAGNNEQFF	TGTGCCAGCAGCTTAGGAAGGGGTGCAGGTAACAATGAGCAGTTCTTC
TRBV4-2	TRBJ1-4	.	.	CASSQDGRGTNEKLFF	TGTGCCAGCAGCCAAGACGGCCGGGGGACTAATGAAAAACTGTTTTTT
TRBV15	TRBJ2-3	.	.	CATSRTRTDTQYF	TGTGCCACCAGCCGCACTAGAACAGATACGCAGTATTTT
TRBV6-5	TRBJ1-4	TRBD1	.	CASSYGRTGRNEKLFF	TGTGCCAGCAGTTACGGTAGGACAGGGAGAAATGAAAAACTGTTTTTT
TRBV28	TRBJ2-2	TRBD2	.	CASSRGLADTGELFF	TGTGCCAGCAGCCGAGGACTAGCCGACACCGGGGAGCTGTTTTTT
TRBV11-2	TRBJ2-5	TRBD2	.	CASSSSTSVRETQYF	TGTGCCAGCAGCTCCAGTACTAGCGTGAGAGAGACCCAGTACTTC
TRBV5-1	TRBJ1-3	.	once	CASSPVEAGTGNTIYF	TGCGCCAGCAGCCCGGTCGAAGCGGGGACTGGAAACACCATATATTTT
TRBV6-6	TRBJ1-1	.	few	CASSYSREHPFF	TGTGCCAGCAGTTACTCGCGGGAACACCCTTTCTTT
TRBV4-3	TRBJ2-2	TRBD2	.	CASSQELMRLAGVGGGGELFF	TGCGCCAGCAGCCAAGAGTTGATGAGGCTAGCGGGAGTAGGGGGGGGCGGGGAGCTGTTTTTT
TRBV9	TRBJ1-1	.	.	CASSVPPEGASEAFF	TGTGCCAGCAGCGTCCCTCCTGAGGGAGCATCGGAAGCTTTCTTT
TRBV15	TRBJ1-6	TRBD1	.	CATSRPSGTGPSPLHF	TGTGCCACCAGCAGACCCTCCGGGACAGGGCCATCACCCCTCCACTTT
TRBV11-2	TRBJ2-1	TRBD2	.	CASSSSSGRALGGQFF	TGTGCCAGCAGCTCCTCAAGCGGGAGGGCCCTAGGCGGGCAGTTCTTC
TRBV9	TRBJ2-3	.	.	CASSFGTDTQYF	TGTGCCAGCAGCTTCGGCACAGATACGCAGTATTTT
TRBV7-3	TRBJ1-1	.	.	CASSWGGELMNTEAFF	TGTGCCAGCAGCTGGGGGGGGGAGCTCATGAACACTGAAGCTTTCTTT
TRBV5-4	TRBJ2-7	TRBD1	once	CASSLEKDRDRHEQYF	TGTGCCAGCAGCCTAGAGAAGGACAGGGATCGGCACGAGCAGTACTTC
TRBV25-1	TRBJ1-1	.	.	CASSPQGGGVNTEAFF	TGTGCCAGCAGTCCACAGGGAGGGGGGGTGAACACTGAAGCTTTCTTT
TRBV19	TRBJ1-2	TRBD1	.	CASSIEDRVYAYTF	TGTGCCAGTAGTATAGAGGACAGGGTCTATGCCTACACCTTC
TRBV27	TRBJ2-5	.	.	CASSPRERQETQYF	TGTGCCAGCAGTCCCCGGGAAAGGCAAGAGACCCAGTACTTC
TRBV7-2	TRBJ1-1	TRBD1	.	CASSTGQWNTEAFF	TGTGCCAGCAGCACGGGACAGTGGAACACTGAAGCTTTCTTT
TRBV6-1	TRBJ2-3	.	few	CASSPGQGTDTQYF	TGTGCCAGCTCCCCAGGGCAGGGAACAGATACGCAGTATTTT
TRBV7-2	TRBJ2-3	TRBD2	.	CASSASGSTDTQYF	TGTGCCAGCTCCGCTAGCGGGAGCACAGATACGCAGTATTTT
TRBV7-7	TRBJ2-7	.	.	CASSPGSGLAYEQYF	TGTGCCAGCAGCCCAGGGAGCGGGTTGGCCTACGAGCAGTACTTC
TRBV30	TRBJ2-7	TRBD2	once	CAWNRGEIYEQYF	TGTGCCTGGAATCGGGGGGAGATTTACGAGCAGTACTTC
TRBV14	TRBJ2-2	TRBD1	.	CASRDRDTGELFF	TGTGCCAGCCGGGACAGGGACACCGGGGAGCTGTTTTTT
TRBV5-4	TRBJ2-5	.	.	CASSLGSGETQYF	TGTGCCAGCAGCTTGGGCAGCGGCGAGACCCAGTACTTC
TRBV7-2	TRBJ2-7	TRBD2	.	CASRPGTSNEQYF	TGTGCCAGCAGACCCGGGACTAGTAACGAGCAGTACTTC
TRBV9	TRBJ2-5	TRBD1	.	CASSVEGQQETQYF	TGTGCCAGCAGCGTAGAGGGACAGCAAGAGACCCAGTACTTC
TRBV7-4	TRBJ1-2	.	.	CASSLRRGLGYTF	TGTGCCAGCAGCTTACGAAGGGGCCTTGGCTACACCTTC
TRBV5-1	TRBJ2-3	TRBD2	.	CASSPPGTSSTDTQYF	TGCGCCAGCAGCCCCCCCGGGACTAGTAGCACAGATACGCAGTATTTT
TRBV18	TRBJ1-1	TRBD1	.	CASSPLTGGAGAEAFF	TGTGCCAGCTCACCTCTGACAGGGGGCGCCGGGGCTGAAGCTTTCTTT
TRBV13	TRBJ2-3	TRBD2	.	CASSSTSGTDTQYF	TGTGCCAGCAGCTCGACTAGCGGCACAGATACGCAGTATTTT
TRBV7-8	TRBJ1-1	.	few	CASSVLPPAEAFF	TGTGCCAGCAGCGTACTCCCCCCTGCTGAAGCTTTCTTT
TRBV5-1	TRBJ2-2	TRBD1	.	CASSREGQEFTGELFF	TGCGCCAGCAGCCGAGAGGGACAGGAGTTCACCGGGGAGCTGTTTTTT
TRBV19	TRBJ2-4	TRBD1	.	CASTPEGQLAKNIQYF	TGTGCCAGTACCCCTGAGGGACAGCTAGCCAAAAACATTCAGTACTTC
TRBV10-3	TRBJ2-7	.	.	CAISGGQTYEQYF	TGTGCCATCAGTGGCGGACAGACCTACGAGCAGTACTTC
TRBV29-1	TRBJ2-7	.	.	CSVEGAAGSYEQYF	TGCAGCGTTGAAGGGGCAGCGGGCTCGTACGAGCAGTACTTC
TRBV4-1	TRBJ1-1	TRBD1	.	CASSHGTGNTEAFF	TGCGCCAGCAGCCACGGGACAGGAAACACTGAAGCTTTCTTT
TRBV5-1	TRBJ2-7	TRBD1	.	CASSSAGQGVGEQYF	TGCGCCAGCAGCTCAGCTGGACAGGGGGTTGGCGAGCAGTACTTC
TRBV15	TRBJ2-7	TRBD2	.	CATSPRGTSFVASEQYF	TGTGCCACCAGCCCGAGGGGGACTAGTTTCGTTGCAAGCGAGCAGTACTTC
TRBV9	TRBJ2-1	TRBD2	.	CASSDASGTYNEQFF	TGTGCCAGCAGCGACGCTAGCGGCACCTACAATGAGCAGTTCTTC
TRBV6-1	TRBJ2-1	.	few	CASSDGRNNEQFF	TGTGCCAGCAGTGATGGCAGGAATAATGAGCAGTTCTTC
TRBV9	TRBJ1-1	.	once	CASSVATRLGNTEAFF	TGTGCCAGCAGCGTAGCTACCCGCCTCGGGAACACTGAAGCTTTCTTT
TRBV10-2	TRBJ2-1	.	.	CAVDRAGNEQFF	TGCGCCGTAGACAGGGCGGGGAATGAGCAGTTCTTC
TRBV27	TRBJ2-1	.	few	CASSWGLLPPSEQFF	TGTGCCAGCAGTTGGGGACTCCTCCCCCCCAGTGAGCAGTTCTTC
TRBV6-1	TRBJ1-2	TRBD1	.	CASIIQGTNYGYTF	TGTGCCAGCATTATACAGGGGACTAACTATGGCTACACCTTC
TRBV11-2	TRBJ2-3	.	once	CASSLQGRTDTQYF	TGTGCCAGCAGCTTACAGGGGCGCACAGATACGCAGTATTTT
TRBV4-3	TRBJ1-4	.	few	CASSQEGEALFF	TGCGCCAGCAGCCAGGAGGGAGAAGCACTGTTTTTT
TRBV2	TRBJ2-2	.	once	CASSGEANGELFF	TGTGCCAGCAGTGGGGAGGCCAACGGGGAGCTGTTTTTT
TRBV27	TRBJ1-2	.	.	CASSRGYGYTF	TGTGCCAGCAGTCGGGGATATGGCTACACCTTC
TRBV19	TRBJ2-6	.	few	CASLLSGANVLTF	TGTGCCAGTCTCCTCTCTGGGGCCAACGTCCTGACTTTC